The rows below give T cell receptor beta chains drawn from one sample of a study of blood T cell repertoires in COVID-19. The method was immunoSEQ multiplex PCR; TCRdb's version includes in-frame clones alone and lacks a portion of them. The repertoire holds about 220,000 clones, 88% seen once, with roughly 2.8% in the top ten. What was sequenced was PBMCs or T cells enriched from blood (not recorded which). The receptors originated from a woman aged 25-40 years who had recovered from COVID-19. CDR3s include the opening cysteine and the closing phenylalanine or tryptophan. A D gene is named only where the DNA matches it firmly. The size field is filled for only some rows; it gives once, few, many or a size class.

J gene: TRBJ1-2; V gene: TRBV14; clone size: NA; CDR3 length: 13; D gene: TRBD1; CDR3 DNA: TGTGCCAGCAGCCCTGGGACAGGTCTTGGCTACACCTTC; CDR3 protein: CASSPGTGLGYTF
J gene: TRBJ1-2; V gene: TRBV6-4; clone size: once; CDR3 length: 14; D gene: NA; CDR3 DNA: TGTGCCAGCAGTGATACCCCGGAGGCCTATGGCTACACCTTC; CDR3 protein: CASSDTPEAYGYTF
J gene: TRBJ2-2; V gene: TRBV29-1; clone size: NA; CDR3 length: 15; D gene: NA; CDR3 DNA: TGCAGCGTTGAAGTTGGGGCCGAGGACACCGGGGAGCTGTTTTTT; CDR3 protein: CSVEVGAEDTGELFF
J gene: TRBJ1-6; V gene: TRBV13; clone size: NA; CDR3 length: 16; D gene: NA; CDR3 DNA: TGTGCCAGCAGCAGTCGACAGTCACAATATAATTCACCCCTCCACTTT; CDR3 protein: CASSSRQSQYNSPLHF
J gene: TRBJ2-7; V gene: TRBV19; clone size: NA; CDR3 length: 15; D gene: NA; CDR3 DNA: TGTGCCAGTAGTCCTCTAGGGGCAGATTCGGCTGTGCAGTACTTC; CDR3 protein: CASSPLGADSAVQYF
J gene: TRBJ2-2; V gene: TRBV14; clone size: NA; CDR3 length: 15; D gene: TRBD1; CDR3 DNA: TGTGCCAGCAGCCAGAAGACAGGGGGCCCCGGGGAGCTGTTTTTT; CDR3 protein: CASSQKTGGPGELFF
J gene: TRBJ1-5; V gene: TRBV7-2; clone size: NA; CDR3 length: 14; D gene: NA; CDR3 DNA: TGTGCCAGCAGCTGGTTCAGTAGCAATCAGCCCCAGCATTTT; CDR3 protein: CASSWFSSNQPQHF
J gene: TRBJ2-5; V gene: TRBV29-1; clone size: NA; CDR3 length: 18; D gene: TRBD2; CDR3 DNA: TGCAGCGCGTCGGTTGTCCTAGCGGGCGCGCTGAGCGGAGAGACCCAGTACTTC; CDR3 protein: CSASVVLAGALSGETQYF
J gene: TRBJ1-5; V gene: TRBV4-3; clone size: NA; CDR3 length: 17; D gene: NA; CDR3 DNA: TGCGCCAGCAGCCAAGTTAGGGGTTCGAATAGCAATCAGCCCCAGCATTTT; CDR3 protein: CASSQVRGSNSNQPQHF
J gene: TRBJ2-7; V gene: TRBV5-4; clone size: NA; CDR3 length: 13; D gene: NA; CDR3 DNA: TGTGCCAGCAGCAACCGGGACAACTACGAGCAGTACTTC; CDR3 protein: CASSNRDNYEQYF
J gene: TRBJ2-5; V gene: TRBV29-1; clone size: NA; CDR3 length: 14; D gene: TRBD2; CDR3 DNA: TGCAGCGTTGCCACTAGCGGGAACCAAGAGACCCAGTACTTC; CDR3 protein: CSVATSGNQETQYF
J gene: TRBJ2-3; V gene: TRBV7-8; clone size: NA; CDR3 length: 13; D gene: NA; CDR3 DNA: TGTGCCAGCAGCTTAGTAACACCCCCATCGCAGTATTTT; CDR3 protein: CASSLVTPPSQYF
J gene: TRBJ1-1; V gene: TRBV2; clone size: NA; CDR3 length: 15; D gene: NA; CDR3 DNA: TGTGCCAGCAGCCAAGATACAGGGTTGAACACTGAAGCTTTCTTT; CDR3 protein: CASSQDTGLNTEAFF
J gene: TRBJ2-3; V gene: TRBV3-1/TRBV3-2; clone size: NA; CDR3 length: 18; D gene: NA; CDR3 DNA: TGTGCCAGCAGCCAAGGTCGTGGGGGGGCATTATTCACAGATACGCAGTATTTT; CDR3 protein: CASSQGRGGALFTDTQYF
J gene: TRBJ2-7; V gene: TRBV5-1; clone size: NA; CDR3 length: 14; D gene: NA; CDR3 DNA: TGCGCCAGCAGCTTGGCCTTCGAGGTGGACGAGCAGTACTTC; CDR3 protein: CASSLAFEVDEQYF
J gene: TRBJ2-7; V gene: TRBV7-2; clone size: NA; CDR3 length: 14; D gene: TRBD2; CDR3 DNA: TGTGCCAGCAGCATGGGACTAGCGGGGGAAAAGCAGTACTTC; CDR3 protein: CASSMGLAGEKQYF
J gene: TRBJ2-2; V gene: TRBV3-1/TRBV3-2; clone size: NA; CDR3 length: 17; D gene: NA; CDR3 DNA: TGTGCCAGCCAGCCAGAACCGGAGGTCGCGAACACCGGGGAGCTGTTTTTT; CDR3 protein: CASQPEPEVANTGELFF
J gene: TRBJ1-1; V gene: TRBV5-5; clone size: NA; CDR3 length: 14; D gene: NA; CDR3 DNA: TGTGCCAGCAGCTTGCGGGGACTTAACACTGAAGCTTTCTTT; CDR3 protein: CASSLRGLNTEAFF
J gene: TRBJ1-5; V gene: TRBV19; clone size: NA; CDR3 length: 14; D gene: NA; CDR3 DNA: TGTGCCAGTAGTATAGGAACAGACAATCAGCCCCAGCATTTT; CDR3 protein: CASSIGTDNQPQHF
J gene: TRBJ1-1; V gene: TRBV6-5; clone size: NA; CDR3 length: 12; D gene: NA; CDR3 DNA: TGTGCCAGCACGAGGGATACCTCTGAAGCTTTCTTT; CDR3 protein: CASTRDTSEAFF
J gene: TRBJ2-2; V gene: TRBV7-6; clone size: NA; CDR3 length: 15; D gene: TRBD1; CDR3 DNA: TGTGCCAGCAGCCTACAGGACAGGGGAACCGGGGAGCTGTTTTTT; CDR3 protein: CASSLQDRGTGELFF
J gene: TRBJ1-4; V gene: TRBV27; clone size: NA; CDR3 length: 15; D gene: NA; CDR3 DNA: TGTGCCAGCAGTCCCGCACAGGGTTCGGGTGAAAAACTGTTTTTT; CDR3 protein: CASSPAQGSGEKLFF
J gene: TRBJ2-5; V gene: TRBV7-9; clone size: NA; CDR3 length: 17; D gene: TRBD1; CDR3 DNA: TGTGCCAGCAGCCCTAGGGGGACAGGGGAAATACAAGAGACCCAGTACTTC; CDR3 protein: CASSPRGTGEIQETQYF
J gene: TRBJ1-4; V gene: TRBV4-1; clone size: NA; CDR3 length: 12; D gene: NA; CDR3 DNA: TGCGCCAGCAGCCAAGATCTTCCTTTTATGTTTTTT; CDR3 protein: CASSQDLPFMFF
J gene: TRBJ1-4; V gene: TRBV11-2; clone size: NA; CDR3 length: 16; D gene: TRBD1; CDR3 DNA: TGTGCCAGCAGCTCCCAGACAGGGGACGTTAATGAAAAACTGTTTTTT; CDR3 protein: CASSSQTGDVNEKLFF
J gene: TRBJ2-1; V gene: TRBV13; clone size: NA; CDR3 length: 15; D gene: TRBD1; CDR3 DNA: TGTGCCAGCAGAAACAGGGGGCGGGCTTACAATGAGCAGTTCTTC; CDR3 protein: CASRNRGRAYNEQFF
J gene: TRBJ2-2; V gene: TRBV7-3; clone size: NA; CDR3 length: 16; D gene: NA; CDR3 DNA: TGTGCCAGCAGCTTAAGCGGCGGGGCGAACACCGGGGAGCTGTTTTTT; CDR3 protein: CASSLSGGANTGELFF
J gene: TRBJ1-2; V gene: TRBV28; clone size: NA; CDR3 length: 16; D gene: NA; CDR3 DNA: TGTGCCAGCAGTTGGAATATTAAGGGGGTCCCCTATGGCTACACCTTC; CDR3 protein: CASSWNIKGVPYGYTF
J gene: TRBJ1-1; V gene: TRBV18; clone size: NA; CDR3 length: 13; D gene: NA; CDR3 DNA: TGTGCCAGCTCCCCAACGGGGGGCACTGAAGCTTTCTTT; CDR3 protein: CASSPTGGTEAFF
J gene: TRBJ2-7; V gene: TRBV29-1; clone size: once; CDR3 length: 14; D gene: TRBD1; CDR3 DNA: TGCAGCGTTGATAGGACAGGGAGCTCCTACGAGCAGTACTTC; CDR3 protein: CSVDRTGSSYEQYF
J gene: TRBJ1-5; V gene: TRBV24-1; clone size: NA; CDR3 length: 16; D gene: NA; CDR3 DNA: TGTGCCACCAGTGATATCCACCGGAGTGGCAATCAGCCCCAGCATTTT; CDR3 protein: CATSDIHRSGNQPQHF
J gene: TRBJ1-1; V gene: TRBV6-5; clone size: NA; CDR3 length: 15; D gene: NA; CDR3 DNA: TGTGCCAGCAGTTACCTCGGGTCTAGTGGCACTGAAGCTTTCTTT; CDR3 protein: CASSYLGSSGTEAFF
J gene: TRBJ1-2; V gene: TRBV6-2/TRBV6-3; clone size: NA; CDR3 length: 15; D gene: NA; CDR3 DNA: TGTGCCAGCAGTTCACCTGGGACAACAAACTATGGCTACACCTTC; CDR3 protein: CASSSPGTTNYGYTF
J gene: TRBJ1-4; V gene: TRBV28; clone size: NA; CDR3 length: 15; D gene: NA; CDR3 DNA: TGTGCCAGCAGCGAACACGGGACTGCAAATGAAAAACTGTTTTTT; CDR3 protein: CASSEHGTANEKLFF
J gene: TRBJ2-7; V gene: TRBV25-1; clone size: NA; CDR3 length: 16; D gene: NA; CDR3 DNA: TGTGCCAGCAGTGACCCAGGTCTTGGAGGTTCCTACGAGCAGTACTTC; CDR3 protein: CASSDPGLGGSYEQYF
J gene: TRBJ2-7; V gene: TRBV7-9; clone size: NA; CDR3 length: 15; D gene: TRBD2; CDR3 DNA: TGTGCCAGCAGCCCTCGACTAGCGGGGCGGAACGAGCAGTACTTC; CDR3 protein: CASSPRLAGRNEQYF
J gene: TRBJ2-2; V gene: TRBV2; clone size: NA; CDR3 length: 14; D gene: TRBD2; CDR3 DNA: TGTGCCAGCAGTACGGGACTAGCTGGTGGGGAGCTGTTTTTT; CDR3 protein: CASSTGLAGGELFF
J gene: TRBJ1-2; V gene: TRBV19; clone size: once; CDR3 length: 12; D gene: TRBD1; CDR3 DNA: TGTGCCAGTTCGGACAGGAACTATGGCTACACCTTC; CDR3 protein: CASSDRNYGYTF
J gene: TRBJ1-4; V gene: TRBV7-3; clone size: NA; CDR3 length: 16; D gene: NA; CDR3 DNA: TGTGCCAGCAGCTTCAGGGAAGTAAGCACTAATGAAAAACTGTTTTTT; CDR3 protein: CASSFREVSTNEKLFF
J gene: TRBJ2-7; V gene: TRBV5-4; clone size: NA; CDR3 length: 15; D gene: NA; CDR3 DNA: TGTGCCAGCAGCTTGTTCGGTGGGGCATTGGACGAGCAGTACTTC; CDR3 protein: CASSLFGGALDEQYF
J gene: TRBJ2-7; V gene: TRBV29-1; clone size: NA; CDR3 length: 14; D gene: TRBD2; CDR3 DNA: TGCAGCGTTGAAGGCGGGGGGACGGAATACGAGCAGTACTTC; CDR3 protein: CSVEGGGTEYEQYF
J gene: TRBJ1-2; V gene: TRBV14; clone size: NA; CDR3 length: 12; D gene: NA; CDR3 DNA: TGTGCCAGCAGCCAAGACACATATGGCTACACCTTC; CDR3 protein: CASSQDTYGYTF
J gene: TRBJ2-6; V gene: TRBV5-1; clone size: NA; CDR3 length: 17; D gene: NA; CDR3 DNA: TGCGCCAGCAGCGACAGGAGCCTCGTCTCTGGGGCCAACGTCCTGACTTTC; CDR3 protein: CASSDRSLVSGANVLTF
J gene: TRBJ1-1; V gene: TRBV5-6; clone size: NA; CDR3 length: 13; D gene: NA; CDR3 DNA: TGTGCCAGCAACCTCCCCGGGGGACTTGAAGCTTTCTTT; CDR3 protein: CASNLPGGLEAFF
J gene: TRBJ1-3; V gene: TRBV19; clone size: NA; CDR3 length: 15; D gene: TRBD1; CDR3 DNA: TGTGCCAGTAATAGACAGGGACGACCTGGAAACACCATATATTTT; CDR3 protein: CASNRQGRPGNTIYF
J gene: TRBJ2-1; V gene: TRBV15; clone size: NA; CDR3 length: 14; D gene: TRBD2; CDR3 DNA: TGTGCCACCTCGATACGGGGGGGCAACAATGAGCAGTTCTTC; CDR3 protein: CATSIRGGNNEQFF
J gene: TRBJ2-1; V gene: TRBV11-3; clone size: NA; CDR3 length: 15; D gene: TRBD1; CDR3 DNA: TGTGCCAGCAGCCGAGGACAGGGTACCTACAATGAGCAGTTCTTC; CDR3 protein: CASSRGQGTYNEQFF
J gene: TRBJ2-2; V gene: TRBV7-2; clone size: NA; CDR3 length: 15; D gene: NA; CDR3 DNA: TGTGCCAGCAGCCCCGTCCGGGCGAACACCGGGGAGCTGTTTTTT; CDR3 protein: CASSPVRANTGELFF
J gene: TRBJ1-1; V gene: TRBV19; clone size: NA; CDR3 length: 13; D gene: NA; CDR3 DNA: TGTGCCAGTAACTCACAGGGAATGGGTGAAGCTTTCTTT; CDR3 protein: CASNSQGMGEAFF
J gene: TRBJ1-2; V gene: TRBV4-2; clone size: NA; CDR3 length: 17; D gene: NA; CDR3 DNA: TGTGCCAGCAGCCAAGAAGGGAGAATAGGTGCGGGATATGGCTACACCTTC; CDR3 protein: CASSQEGRIGAGYGYTF
J gene: TRBJ2-5; V gene: TRBV7-9; clone size: NA; CDR3 length: 14; D gene: NA; CDR3 DNA: TGTGCCAGCAGCTTATTGAACAGGGATGAGACCCAGTACTTC; CDR3 protein: CASSLLNRDETQYF